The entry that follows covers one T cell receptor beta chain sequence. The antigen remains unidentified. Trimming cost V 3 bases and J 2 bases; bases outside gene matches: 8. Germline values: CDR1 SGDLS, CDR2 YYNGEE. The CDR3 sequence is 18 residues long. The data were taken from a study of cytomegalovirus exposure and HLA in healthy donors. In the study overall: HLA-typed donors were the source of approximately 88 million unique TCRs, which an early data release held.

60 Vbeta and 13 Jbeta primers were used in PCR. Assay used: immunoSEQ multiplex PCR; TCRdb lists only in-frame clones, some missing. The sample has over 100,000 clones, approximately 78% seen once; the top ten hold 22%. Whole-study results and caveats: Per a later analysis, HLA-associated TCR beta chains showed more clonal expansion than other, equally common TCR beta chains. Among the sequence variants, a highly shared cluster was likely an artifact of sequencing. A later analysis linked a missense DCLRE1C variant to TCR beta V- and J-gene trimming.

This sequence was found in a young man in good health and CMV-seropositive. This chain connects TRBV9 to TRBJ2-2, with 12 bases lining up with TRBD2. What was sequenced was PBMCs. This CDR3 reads CASSARLAGDGNTGELFF. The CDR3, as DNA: TGTGCCAGCAGCGCACGACTAGCGGGAGATGGTAACACCGGGGAGCTGTTTTTT.